This T cell receptor (beta chain) was observed in a study of T cell repertoires in cytomegalovirus infection. As for the study in general: The public TCR beta signatures pointed to both CMV infection and matching HLA type.

Study conclusions and caveats: There were HLA-C-restricted CMV-specific TCR beta clonotypes dominating the ex vivo response. Adding up the frequency of public TCR beta families identified people who carried CMV plus the relevant HLA.

CDR1 and CDR2 from the germline V gene are LNHDA and SQIVND (reference sequence). V lost 1 base, J lost 4 bases, and 7 bases lay in between. The CDR3 totals 14 residues. TCRdb re-called the reads with MiXCR, one entry per CDR3 protein. The sample carries about 920,000 distinct CDR3 sequences, approximately 31% recorded once. A few counts support this clonotype. Its matching antigen is unknown. The genes are TRBV19 and TRBJ2-2; D is ambiguous. The source material was cultured CD8+ T cells from PBMCs, sampled from culture after CMV antigen stimulation. The clonotype originates from a human donor in good health (CMV status not recorded). Some clones in this sample may be carry-over from other donors' samples. The CDR3 region has the DNA TGTGCCAGTAGTATAGGCTTATCCACCGGGGAGCTGTTTTTT. Amino acids: CASSIGLSTGELFF.